This entry is about one TCR beta chain. Its matching antigen is unknown. This entry belongs to a study of T cell responses to AZD1222 COVID-19 vaccine. Overall study results and limits: Females outnumbered males among donors, who were mostly white British; clonal diversity was possibly underestimated.

The data were produced by immunoSEQ multiplex PCR, yet TCRdb's version contains in-frame clones alone and is incomplete. This sample has 120,000 to 150,000 clones, with about 91% found just once. Germline CDR1 and CDR2: LGHNA and YNFKEQ. Trimming left V 3 bases short and J 3 bases short, with 14 bases between. The CDR3 contains 15 residues. This material consisted of peripheral blood, taken on day 0 of AZD1222 vaccination. The V call is TRBV4-2, the J call TRBJ1-1; possible D gene TRBD1, 5 bases. The sequence derives from an adult in good health. CDR3 DNA sequence: TGTGCCAGCAGCCAGGCGTTGGGGCTAGACACTGAAGCTTTCTTT. Encoded protein: CASSQALGLDTEAFF.